The rows below give T cell receptor beta chains drawn from one sample of a study of identical twins. One entry per CDR3 protein, called by TCRdb with MiXCR from the 5' RACE reads. The profile shows around 550,000 distinct CDR3 sequences, around 15% of them singletons. The data also belong to a second study, concerning yellow fever vaccine responses in identical twins.

Sequences were obtained from CD4+ T cells sorted from blood. These receptors all come from a woman aged 18-29 years in good health. The CDR3 runs from the conserved cysteine through the conserved F or W. D genes are given only for firm matches. Size is stated for part of the rows, as once, few or many counts, or as a class when the clone is expanded.

DNA | CDR3 | J | D | length | V | size
TGCGCCAGCAGTGAACAGGGGATGCGTGGAAACACCATATATTTT | CASSEQGMRGNTIYF | TRBJ1-3 | TRBD1 | 15 | TRBV10-2 | -
TGTGCCAGTAGTATTTCGGGAGGCAACACAGATACGCAGTATTTT | CASSISGGNTDTQYF | TRBJ2-3 | TRBD2 | 15 | TRBV19 | -
TGTGCCAGCAGTCTGCCGGGACAGAACTACGAGCAGTACTTC | CASSLPGQNYEQYF | TRBJ2-7 | TRBD1 | 14 | TRBV12-3/TRBV12-4 | many
TGCAGTGCCCCTGGTCGTGGACCTAACGAGCAGTACTTC | CSAPGRGPNEQYF | TRBJ2-7 | - | 13 | TRBV20-1 | -
TGCGCCAGCAGCTTGAGTGGGGAGAGCTACGAGCAGTACTTC | CASSLSGESYEQYF | TRBJ2-7 | - | 14 | TRBV5-1 | few
TGTGCCAGCAGCTTAGAGGCGGGAAACAATGAGCAGTTCTTC | CASSLEAGNNEQFF | TRBJ2-1 | - | 14 | TRBV11-2 | -
TGTGCCAGCAGCCCGGGGGTCGGGGGACAAGAGACCCAGTACTTC | CASSPGVGGQETQYF | TRBJ2-5 | - | 15 | TRBV7-8 | -
TGTGCCAGCAGCGTAGCCAGCGGGAGCGGCAATGAGCAGTTCTTC | CASSVASGSGNEQFF | TRBJ2-1 | TRBD2 | 15 | TRBV9 | few
TGCAGTGCTAGTCGCCCAGGGGGAACAATTAGCACAGATACGCAGTATTTT | CSASRPGGTISTDTQYF | TRBJ2-3 | TRBD1 | 17 | TRBV20-1 | -
TGTGCCAGCAGCCAAGATAGGGGGAGAAAGCAGTTCTTC | CASSQDRGRKQFF | TRBJ2-1 | - | 13 | TRBV14 | few
TGTGCCAGCAGCTTAATGGGACAGGGGAATCCGGCCACTGAAGCTTTCTTT | CASSLMGQGNPATEAFF | TRBJ1-1 | TRBD1 | 17 | TRBV7-9 | many
TGCAGTGCTACAAGTAACTCTGGGGCCAACGTCCTGACTTTC | CSATSNSGANVLTF | TRBJ2-6 | - | 14 | TRBV20-1 | -
TGCAGTGCCTCCCGCGAGGGAAAGGGGCTGACGAACACTGAAGCTTTCTTT | CSASREGKGLTNTEAFF | TRBJ1-1 | - | 17 | TRBV20-1 | few
TGTGCCATCAGGGGGGAGGGCCTCGAGCAGTACTTC | CAIRGEGLEQYF | TRBJ2-7 | TRBD2 | 12 | TRBV10-3 | once
TGCAGTGCTAGATCCGACTCAACGGGGGGCCGGGAGACCCAGTACTTC | CSARSDSTGGRETQYF | TRBJ2-5 | - | 16 | TRBV20-1 | few
TGCGCCAGCTACGACAGGGGGCATATCACAGATACGCAGTATTTT | CASYDRGHITDTQYF | TRBJ2-3 | TRBD1 | 15 | TRBV10-2 | few
TGCAGTGCTAGGCTTATAGCGGGGGGATACTCCCAAGAGACCCAGTACTTC | CSARLIAGGYSQETQYF | TRBJ2-5 | TRBD2 | 17 | TRBV20-1 | -
TGCGCCAGCAGGTTACGGGGAAATGAGCAGTTCTTC | CASRLRGNEQFF | TRBJ2-1 | - | 12 | TRBV5-1 | -
TGTGCCAGCAGCGCCAACAGGGTGGTGGGGGAGACCCAGTACTTC | CASSANRVVGETQYF | TRBJ2-5 | - | 15 | TRBV9 | -
TGTGCCAGCAGCTACCTAACAGCCCGCGGCGGTCAGCCCCAGCATTTT | CASSYLTARGGQPQHF | TRBJ1-5 | - | 16 | TRBV13 | once
TGTGCCATCAGTGATTTGGAAGAACGACTAGCCATCAATGAGCAGTTCTTC | CAISDLEERLAINEQFF | TRBJ2-1 | TRBD2 | 17 | TRBV10-3 | few
TGTGCCAGCAGTTTCGTAGGTTGGGAGACCCAGTACTTC | CASSFVGWETQYF | TRBJ2-5 | - | 13 | TRBV12-3/TRBV12-4 | -
TGTGCCAGCAGTAGAATGCCGGGACTAGCGGGAGGAGGCGAGCAGTACTTC | CASSRMPGLAGGGEQYF | TRBJ2-7 | TRBD2 | 17 | TRBV27 | few
TGTGCCAGCAGCTTAGTTCCAGGGGGCGCAGATACGCAGTATTTT | CASSLVPGGADTQYF | TRBJ2-3 | TRBD1 | 15 | TRBV11-3 | few
TGCGCCAGCAGCTTGGAAGGCAACGGGGAGACCCAGTACTTC | CASSLEGNGETQYF | TRBJ2-5 | - | 14 | TRBV5-1 | many
TGCGCCAGCAGCCAAGAGCCGACAGGGGATAGCAATCAGCCCCAGCATTTT | CASSQEPTGDSNQPQHF | TRBJ1-5 | TRBD1 | 17 | TRBV4-1 | -
TGTGCCAGCAGCTTAGACCGGCGGGGTGAGCAGTTCTTC | CASSLDRRGEQFF | TRBJ2-1 | - | 13 | TRBV11-2 | few
TGCAGTGCCTCTGGGACAGGGGGCAATCAGCCCCAGCATTTT | CSASGTGGNQPQHF | TRBJ1-5 | TRBD1 | 14 | TRBV20-1 | -
TGTGCCAGCAGCTCATTTAGCGGGAGGTTCACCGGGGAGCTGTTTTTT | CASSSFSGRFTGELFF | TRBJ2-2 | TRBD2 | 16 | TRBV11-2 | many
TGTGCCAGCTCACCGACAGCGTACACCGGGGAGCTGTTTTTT | CASSPTAYTGELFF | TRBJ2-2 | - | 14 | TRBV18 | few
TGCAGTGCTAGCCCCCAACTAGCGGGAGCTTCCGGTGAGCAGTTCTTC | CSASPQLAGASGEQFF | TRBJ2-1 | TRBD2 | 16 | TRBV20-1 | few
TGTGCCAGCAGCCAAGACAGGTATCTCTCCTACAATGAGCAGTTCTTC | CASSQDRYLSYNEQFF | TRBJ2-1 | - | 16 | TRBV14 | few
TGCGCCAGCAGCTTGGTTCATAGCGGGTCCAACACCGGGGAGCTGTTTTTT | CASSLVHSGSNTGELFF | TRBJ2-2 | TRBD2 | 17 | TRBV5-1 | few
TGTGCCAGCAGTTTAAGGGGAACAACGGACGAGCAGTACTTC | CASSLRGTTDEQYF | TRBJ2-7 | - | 14 | TRBV12-3/TRBV12-4 | many
TGTGCCAGCAGTTATTTGGCAGCGGGGACAGATACGCAGTATTTT | CASSYLAAGTDTQYF | TRBJ2-3 | TRBD2 | 15 | TRBV6-5 | many
TGCAGTGCTAGCCTGAGGAGATCCTACGAGCAGTACTTC | CSASLRRSYEQYF | TRBJ2-7 | - | 13 | TRBV20-1 | -
TGTGCCAGCAGCCAACCGGGACAGCAGGCTTTCTTT | CASSQPGQQAFF | TRBJ1-1 | TRBD1 | 12 | TRBV5-6 | few
TGTGCCAGCAGCTTAGGCTCACCCAACAATGAGCAGTTCTTC | CASSLGSPNNEQFF | TRBJ2-1 | - | 14 | TRBV11-2 | few
TGCAGCGTGGGCCGACTAGCGGATTACAATGAGCAGTTCTTC | CSVGRLADYNEQFF | TRBJ2-1 | TRBD2 | 14 | TRBV29-1 | few
TGTGCCAGCAGTCCCCCTTCCCACACTAGCGGGAGGGTCAATGAGCAGTTCTTC | CASSPPSHTSGRVNEQFF | TRBJ2-1 | TRBD2 | 18 | TRBV28 | few
TGTGCCAGCAGCCCTTCGGATACCTACGAGCAGTACTTC | CASSPSDTYEQYF | TRBJ2-7 | - | 13 | TRBV7-9 | few
TGCGCCAGCAGCTTTGGCGTCCAAGAGACCCAGTACTTC | CASSFGVQETQYF | TRBJ2-5 | - | 13 | TRBV5-1 | few
TGCGCCAGCAGCTTGGGCTTTCCAGCGGGGGGGCAAGAGACCCAGTACTTC | CASSLGFPAGGQETQYF | TRBJ2-5 | TRBD2 | 17 | TRBV5-1 | -
TGTGCCATCAGTTCGGGAGCGGTTATCGACAATGAGCAGTTCTTC | CAISSGAVIDNEQFF | TRBJ2-1 | - | 15 | TRBV10-3 | -
TGTGCCAGCTCACCACAGGGGATGGATGAGCAGTTCTTC | CASSPQGMDEQFF | TRBJ2-1 | - | 13 | TRBV18 | few